What follows are 11 T cell receptor beta chains derived from one specimen sequenced in a study of blood T cell repertoires in COVID-19. Some clones are missing from TCRdb's copy, which holds only in-frame ones; the method was immunoSEQ multiplex PCR. The table lists under 300,000 clones, about 88% of them singletons. The specimen sequenced was peripheral blood. Receptors originate from a woman aged 35 to 49 who had recovered from COVID-19.

V usage is TRBV5-1 and J usage is TRBJ2-1; D might be TRBD2 (6 bases). This CDR3 is 13 amino acids long. Germline CDR1 is SGHRS and CDR2 is YFSETQ. V lost 3 bases to trimming and J lost 3 bases, with 7 bases between them. The CDR3 protein is CASSWGDYNEQFF. The CDR3 DNA reads TGCGCCAGCAGCTGGGGGGACTACAATGAGCAGTTCTTC.

The CDR3 sequence: CASSLAPGGINEKLFF. As DNA, the CDR3 is TGTGCCAGCAGCTTAGCACCCGGGGGGATTAATGAAAAACTGTTTTTT. The chain employs TRBV11-2 and TRBJ1-4, with D maybe TRBD1 (5 bases). The CDR3 has 16 amino acids. The germline gives CDR1 SGHAT, CDR2 FQNNGV. Trimming cost V 1 base and J 4 bases, with 13 bases left between them. Looking up the rest from reference TRBV11-2 and TRBJ1-4 gives the full variable domain: EAGVAQSPRYKIIEKRQSVAFWCNPISGHATLYWYQQILGQGPKLLIQFQNNGVVDDSQLPKDRFSAERLKGVDSTLKIQPAKLEDSAVYLCASSLAPGGINEKLFFGSGTQLSVL.

The chain employs TRBV10-3 and TRBJ2-1; 8 nucleotides align to TRBD2. Per germline, CDR1 ENHRY and CDR2 SYGVKD. Germline trimming cut 4 bases from V and 0 bases from J; bases unmatched to any gene: 2. The length of the CDR3 is 15 residues. DNA for the CDR3: TGTGCCATCAGTGCACTAGCGGACTCCTACAATGAGCAGTTCTTC. Its protein product is CAISALADSYNEQFF.

V usage is TRBV18 and J usage is TRBJ1-6, with 8 bases fitting TRBD1. The germline CDR1 and CDR2 sequences are KGHSH and LQKENI. The ends lost 3 bases at V and 1 base at J; junction bases unmatched: 8. The CDR3 contains 18 residues. CDR3 coding DNA: TGTGCCAGCTCACCCCAACCGGGACAGGAATCCTATAATTCACCCCTCCACTTT. Its protein product is CASSPQPGQESYNSPLHF.

This chain connects TRBV6-2 or TRBV6-3 to TRBJ2-1, with TRBD2 matching over 10 bases. V lost 6 bases to trimming and J lost 7 bases; unmatched junction nucleotides: 9. From germline, CDR1 is MNHEY and CDR2 SVGEGT. The CDR3 length is 15 residues. CDR3 DNA sequence: TGTGCCAGCAGCCCGAGCGGGGGGGTTTGGAATGAGCAGTTCTTC. The encoded protein is CASSPSGGVWNEQFF.

About this clone: Different DNA sequences within this sample yield the same CDR3. J is TRBJ1-5 and V is TRBV3-1 (or the pseudogene TRBV3-2); D gene unclear. CDR3 size: 13 residues. CDR1 is LGHDT, CDR2 YNNKEL, per germline (reference sequence). V was trimmed by 0 bases and J by 4 bases, leaving 4 bases between them. The CDR3 protein is CASSQDRNQPQHF. The CDR3 DNA follows: TGTGCCAGCAGCCAAGACAGGAATCAGCCCCAGCATTTT.

This clone was counted only a few times. This chain uses TRBV12-3 or TRBV12-4 with TRBJ2-3, with 8 bases fitting TRBD2. The CDR3 is made up of 13 amino acids. With 7 bases clipped from V and 2 bases from J, the junction kept 2 bases outside the gene matches. CDR3 coding DNA: TGTGCCAGCAAGCGGGGGTCCACAGATACGCAGTATTTT. Translation gives CASKRGSTDTQYF.

The chain joins TRBV14 to TRBJ2-7; the match to TRBD1 covers 10 bases. V was clipped by 4 bases and J by 5 bases; unmatched bases: 5. Germline loops: CDR1 SGHDN, CDR2 FVKESK. CDR3 size: 14 residues. The CDR3 sequence is CASSRGGQGNEQYF. The CDR3 nucleotides read TGTGCCAGCAGCCGAGGGGGACAGGGGAACGAGCAGTACTTC. Full variable domain (remainder filled in from reference TRBV14 and TRBJ2-7): EAGVTQFPSHSVIEKGQTVTLRCDPISGHDNLYWYRRVMGKEIKFLLHFVKESKQDESGMPNNRFLAERTGGTYSTLKVQPAELEDSGVYFCASSRGGQGNEQYFGPGTRLTVT.

The chain has TRBV7-2 and TRBJ2-2; 9 bases match TRBD1. V was clipped by 3 bases and J by 0 bases; unmatched bases: 2. Germline CDR1 and CDR2: SGHTA and FQGNSA. This CDR3 has 16 residues. CDR3: CASSFTGGANTGELFF. In nucleotides, the CDR3 is TGTGCCAGCAGCTTTACAGGGGGCGCGAACACCGGGGAGCTGTTTTTT.

The genes are TRBV11-3 and TRBJ2-1; TRBD1 matches at 11 bases. The CDR3 is 14 residues long. CDR1 and CDR2 (germline): SGHNT, YENEEA. After removal of 5 bases from V and 9 bases from J, the junction contained 6 bases not matched to a gene. CDR3 sequence reads: CASSPRTGGGEQFF. The CDR3 DNA reads TGTGCCAGCAGCCCAAGGACAGGGGGCGGTGAGCAGTTCTTC. Drawing the rest from reference TRBV11-3 and TRBJ2-1, the complete variable domain is EAGVVQSPRYKIIEKKQPVAFWCNPISGHNTLYWYLQNLGQGPELLIRYENEEAVDDSQLPKDRFSAERLKGVDSTLKIQPAELGDSAVYLCASSPRTGGGEQFFGPGTRLTVL.

V gene TRBV6-5 combines with J gene TRBJ1-6; 7 nucleotides align to TRBD1. Germline V gene data show CDR1 as MNHEY and CDR2 as SVGAGI. The CDR3 has 16 amino acids. Losses at the gene ends were 3 bases for V and 6 bases for J; bases not matched to a gene: 8. The CDR3 bases are TGTGCCAGCAGTTATTTACAGGGGCTTGGTAATTCACCCCTCCACTTT. Protein: CASSYLQGLGNSPLHF.